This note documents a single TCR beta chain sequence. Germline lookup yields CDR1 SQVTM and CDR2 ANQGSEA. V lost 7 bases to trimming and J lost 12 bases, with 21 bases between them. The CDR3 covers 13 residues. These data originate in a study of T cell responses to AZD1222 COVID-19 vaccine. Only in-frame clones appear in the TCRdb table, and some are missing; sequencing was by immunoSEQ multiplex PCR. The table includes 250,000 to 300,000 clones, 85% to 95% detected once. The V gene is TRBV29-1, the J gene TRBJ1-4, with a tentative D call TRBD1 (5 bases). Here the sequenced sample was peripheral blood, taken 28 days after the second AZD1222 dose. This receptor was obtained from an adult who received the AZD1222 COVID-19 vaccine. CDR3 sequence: CSARPGTGGELFF. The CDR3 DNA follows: TGCAGCGCCCGTCCCGGGACGGGGGGGGAACTGTTTTTT. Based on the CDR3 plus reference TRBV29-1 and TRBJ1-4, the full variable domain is SAVISQKPSRDICQRGTSLTIQCQVDSQVTMMFWYRQQPGQSLTLIATANQGSEATYESGFVIDKFPISRPNLTFSTLTVSNMSPEDSSIYLCSARPGTGGELFFGSGTQLSVL.